One sample yielded the 15 T cell receptor beta chains listed below, sequenced in a study of beta chain features in type 1 diabetes. Expressed TCRB transcripts were sequenced after all isolated RNA was converted to cDNA. Some clones are missing from TCRdb's copy, which holds only in-frame ones; the method was immunoSEQ multiplex PCR. The data contain 150,000 or so clones, 9.2% of them singletons. The specimen was central memory CD4+ T cells from blood. These TCRs come from a man aged 18-30 years in good health.

The chain's CDR3 is CASSVGPETNEKLFF. Written as DNA, the CDR3 is TGTGCCAGCAGCGTAGGCCCAGAAACTAATGAAAAACTGTTTTTT. V gene TRBV9 combines with J gene TRBJ1-4; no reliable D call. Germline assignment: CDR1 SGDLS and CDR2 YYNGEE. The V and J ends lost 0 bases and 1 base respectively, with 7 bases between them. The CDR3 contains 15 residues. Looking up the rest from reference TRBV9 and TRBJ1-4 gives the full variable domain: DSGVTQTPKHLITATGQRVTLRCSPRSGDLSVYWYQQSLDQGLQFLIQYYNGEERAKGNILERFSAQQFPDLHSELNLSSLELGDSALYFCASSVGPETNEKLFFGSGTQLSVL.

This clone was counted a few times. This chain uses TRBV6-5 with TRBJ2-1; 7 nucleotides agree with TRBD1. V was clipped by 5 bases and J by 6 bases; unmatched bases: 4. The CDR3 is 13 residues long. CDR1 and CDR2 (germline): MNHEY, SVGAGI. CDR3 amino acids: CASSRDSFNEQFF. The CDR3, as DNA: TGTGCCAGCAGTCGGGACAGCTTCAATGAGCAGTTCTTC.

This chain connects TRBV7-9 to TRBJ2-2; 9 bases are shared with TRBD1. Germline V gene data show CDR1 as SEHNR and CDR2 as FQNEAQ (reference sequence). V shed 4 bases and J 6 bases; nucleotides not matched to a gene: 9. The CDR3 extends over 16 amino acids. The CDR3 nucleotides read TGTGCCAGCAGCTCACAGGGGGCACGATACTCCGGGGAGCTGTTTTTT. This encodes CASSSQGARYSGELFF.

Only a few counts were recorded for this clone. The chain is built from TRBV28 and TRBJ1-2; D may be TRBD1 (6 bases). Trimming removed 6 bases from V and 4 bases from J, with 21 bases in between. CDR1 MDHEN and CDR2 SYDVKM come from the germline V gene. This CDR3 comprises 16 residues. The CDR3 sequence is CASRGAVGSLGYGYTF. CDR3 coding DNA: TGTGCCAGCAGGGGGGCCGTCGGTAGTCTTGGCTATGGCTACACCTTC.

The V gene is TRBV7-2, the J gene TRBJ2-2, with D possibly TRBD2 on 7 matching bases. Looked up from germline, CDR1 is SGHTA and CDR2 is FQGNSA. The CDR3 runs to 17 residues. V dropped 5 bases and J dropped 2 bases, with 18 bases sitting between them. For the CDR3, the DNA is TGTGCCAGCAGCCTCCTCGGGGGGCACGTTAACACCGGGGAGCTGTTTTTT. This sequence encodes CASSLLGGHVNTGELFF.

This clone was seen a handful of times. This chain connects TRBV5-4 to TRBJ2-6; no clear D. V was cut by 1 base and J by 2 bases, with 7 bases left in between. Germline CDR1 is SGHNT and CDR2 is YYREEE (reference sequence). CDR3 length equals 15 residues. The CDR3 here is CASSLIVPGANVLTF. The CDR3 bases are TGTGCCAGCAGCTTGATAGTACCTGGGGCCAACGTCCTGACTTTC.

This clone was found a few times. The V call is TRBV12-5, the J call TRBJ1-1; D gene uncertain. CDR3 length equals 13 residues. Germline V lookup: CDR1 LGHNT, CDR2 FRNRAP. Trimming pared 2 bases from V and 4 bases from J, leaving 8 bases between. The CDR3 nucleotides read TGTGCTAGTGGTTTGATCGGCGGCACTGAAGCTTTCTTT. Translation gives CASGLIGGTEAFF.

The V and J genes are TRBV7-9 and TRBJ2-5, with a weak D call TRBD2 (7 bases). Germline lookup yields CDR1 SEHNR and CDR2 FQNEAQ (reference sequence). There are 13 residues in the CDR3. V lost 5 bases to trimming and J lost 5 bases, with 12 bases between them. The CDR3 nucleotides read TGTGCCAGCAGCCGAGGGGGGGCGGAGACCCAGTACTTC. It codes for CASSRGGAETQYF.

This clone has a handful of counts. The rearrangement uses TRBV6-6 and TRBJ2-7; weak D call: TRBD1 (6 bases). Per the germline V gene, CDR1 is MNHNY and CDR2 is SVGAGI (reference sequence). V gave up 7 bases and J gave up 3 bases, with 16 bases separating them. This CDR3 contains 14 residues. The CDR3 region has the DNA TGTGCCAGCACCCTACAGGGTGTTGGCTACGAGCAGTACTTC. Protein sequence: CASTLQGVGYEQYF.

This chain links TRBV19 with TRBJ2-5, with D possibly matching TRBD2 (6 bases). The CDR3 runs to 14 residues. V lost 6 bases and J lost 2, with 13 bases in between. Per the germline V gene, CDR1 is LNHDA and CDR2 is SQIVND (reference sequence). CDR3 in DNA: TGTGCCAGTAGGGTGCGGGACCAACAAGAGACCCAGTACTTC. Protein: CASRVRDQQETQYF.

The chain couples TRBV28 to TRBJ2-2; no definite D call. V lost 8 bases, J lost 3 bases, and 10 bases lay in between. Germline V gene data show CDR1 as MDHEN and CDR2 as SYDVKM. This CDR3 region has 13 residues. The DNA of the CDR3 is TGTGCCAGCGTAGACGGGTACACCGGGGAGCTGTTTTTT. Protein sequence: CASVDGYTGELFF.

The sample holds a few counts of this clone. The rearrangement uses TRBV5-1 and TRBJ1-2, with D perhaps matching TRBD1 (5 bases). Germline assignment: CDR1 SGHRS and CDR2 YFSETQ. The CDR3 sequence is 13 residues long. Trimming shortened V by 4 bases and J by 7 bases, and 14 bases separated the two germline ends. CDR3 region: CASSPREPLGYTF. The CDR3 DNA reads as TGCGCCAGCAGCCCCAGGGAACCCCTTGGCTACACCTTC.

This clone was detected ten times or more. The V call is TRBV7-2, the J call TRBJ2-7; 8 bases agree with TRBD1. CDR3 length equals 13 residues. The J segment lost 4 bases and the V segment lost 8 bases, leaving 7 bases of the junction unmatched. The germline V gene has CDR1 SGHTA and CDR2 FQGNSA. The chain's CDR3 is CASSRDRSYEQYF. CDR3 nucleotide sequence: TGTGCCAGCTCGAGGGACAGGTCTTACGAGCAGTACTTC.

V and J are TRBV5-1 and TRBJ2-7, with 8 positions matching TRBD2. Germline lookup yields CDR1 SGHRS and CDR2 YFSETQ. The CDR3 contains 15 residues. J gave up 4 bases and V 5 bases, and 11 bases lay outside the gene matches. The CDR3 region is CASRPRGGPNYEQYF. The CDR3 nucleotides read TGCGCCAGCAGACCCCGGGGGGGGCCCAATTACGAGCAGTACTTC.

This clone was recorded at least ten times. This sequence joins TRBV6-6 and TRBJ1-1, with D uncertain. The V gene's germline CDR1 is MNHNY and CDR2 SVGAGI (reference sequence). Trimming pared 5 bases from V and 3 bases from J, leaving 4 bases between. The CDR3 runs to 11 residues. DNA of the CDR3: TGTGCCAGCAGTATCGACACTGAAGCTTTCTTT. Residues: CASSIDTEAFF.